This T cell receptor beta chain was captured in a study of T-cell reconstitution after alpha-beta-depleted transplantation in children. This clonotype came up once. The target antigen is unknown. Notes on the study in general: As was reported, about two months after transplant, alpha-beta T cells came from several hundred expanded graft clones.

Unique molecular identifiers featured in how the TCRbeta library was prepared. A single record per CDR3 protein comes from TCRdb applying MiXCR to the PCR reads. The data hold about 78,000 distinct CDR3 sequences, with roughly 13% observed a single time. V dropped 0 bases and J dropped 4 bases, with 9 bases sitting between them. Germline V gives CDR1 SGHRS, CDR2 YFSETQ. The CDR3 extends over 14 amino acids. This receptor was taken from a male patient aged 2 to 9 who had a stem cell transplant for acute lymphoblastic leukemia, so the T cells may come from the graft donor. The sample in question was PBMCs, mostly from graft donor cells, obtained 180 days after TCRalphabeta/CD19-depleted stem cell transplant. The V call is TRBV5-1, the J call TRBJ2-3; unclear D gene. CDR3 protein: CASSLGAPADTQYF. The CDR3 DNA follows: TGCGCCAGCAGCTTGGGAGCGCCGGCAGATACGCAGTATTTT. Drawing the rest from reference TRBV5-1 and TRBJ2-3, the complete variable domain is KAGVTQTPRYLIKTRGQQVTLSCSPISGHRSVSWYQQTPGQGLQFLFEYFSETQRNKGNFPGRFSGRQFSNSRSEMNVSTLELGDSALYLCASSLGAPADTQYFGPGTRLTVL.